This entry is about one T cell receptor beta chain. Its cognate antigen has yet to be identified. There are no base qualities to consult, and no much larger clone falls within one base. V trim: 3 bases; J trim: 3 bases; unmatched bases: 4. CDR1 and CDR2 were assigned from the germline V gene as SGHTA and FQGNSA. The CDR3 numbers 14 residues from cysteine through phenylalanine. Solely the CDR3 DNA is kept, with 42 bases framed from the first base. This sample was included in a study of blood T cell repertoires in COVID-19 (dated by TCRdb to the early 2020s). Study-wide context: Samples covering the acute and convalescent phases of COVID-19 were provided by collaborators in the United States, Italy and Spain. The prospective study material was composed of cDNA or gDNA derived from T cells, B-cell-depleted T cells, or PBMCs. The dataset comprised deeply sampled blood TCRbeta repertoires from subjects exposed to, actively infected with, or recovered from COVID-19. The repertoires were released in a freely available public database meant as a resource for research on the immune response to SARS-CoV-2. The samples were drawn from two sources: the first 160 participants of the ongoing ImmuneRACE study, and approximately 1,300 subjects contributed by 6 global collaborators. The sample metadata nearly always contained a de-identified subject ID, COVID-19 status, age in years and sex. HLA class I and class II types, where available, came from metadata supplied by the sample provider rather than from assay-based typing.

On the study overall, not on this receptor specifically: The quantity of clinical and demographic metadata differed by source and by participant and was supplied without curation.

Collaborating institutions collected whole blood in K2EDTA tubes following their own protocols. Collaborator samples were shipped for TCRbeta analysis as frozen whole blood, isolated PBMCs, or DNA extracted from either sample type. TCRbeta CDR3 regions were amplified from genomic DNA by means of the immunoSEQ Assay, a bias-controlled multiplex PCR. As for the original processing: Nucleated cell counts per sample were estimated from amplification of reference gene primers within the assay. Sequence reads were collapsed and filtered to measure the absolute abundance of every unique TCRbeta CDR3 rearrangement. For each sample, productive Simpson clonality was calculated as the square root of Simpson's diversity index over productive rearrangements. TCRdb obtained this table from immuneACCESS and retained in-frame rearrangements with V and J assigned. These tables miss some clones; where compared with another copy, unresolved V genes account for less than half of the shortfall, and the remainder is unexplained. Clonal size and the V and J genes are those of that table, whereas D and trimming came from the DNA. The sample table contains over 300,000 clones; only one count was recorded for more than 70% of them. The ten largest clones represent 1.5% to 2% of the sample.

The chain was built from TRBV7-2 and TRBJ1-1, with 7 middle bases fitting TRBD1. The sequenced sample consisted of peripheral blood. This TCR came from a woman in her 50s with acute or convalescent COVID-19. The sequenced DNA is TGTGCCAGCAGCTTTACAGGGGTCGACACTGAAGCTTTCTTT. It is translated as CASSFTGVDTEAFF.